This passage covers 12 T cell receptor beta chains from one sample sequenced in a study of PD-1 blockade in classical Hodgkin lymphoma. As to time point: newly diagnosed, previously untreated cHL patient sample. Here immunoSEQ multiplex PCR was the method, and the copy in TCRdb shows in-frame clones only, minus some. The sample contains 20,000 to 25,000 clones, 94% of which appear only once. Sequenced material: peripheral blood mononuclear cells (PBMCs). These receptors all come from a human donor with classical Hodgkin lymphoma.

CDR3 nucleotide sequence: TGTGCCAGCAGCCCCAGATCCCCGGACGACCCCAGCACCATATATTTT. Its protein is CASSPRSPDDPSTIYF. The V and J genes are TRBV9 and TRBJ1-3; D not certain. V dropped 4 bases and J dropped 9 bases, with 23 bases sitting between them. Per germline, CDR1 SGDLS and CDR2 YYNGEE. The CDR3 covers 16 residues. Drawing the rest from reference TRBV9 and TRBJ1-3, the complete variable domain is DSGVTQTPKHLITATGQRVTLRCSPRSGDLSVYWYQQSLDQGLQFLIQYYNGEERAKGNILERFSAQQFPDLHSELNLSSLELGDSALYFCASSPRSPDDPSTIYFGEGSWLTVV.

V usage is TRBV5-1 and J usage is TRBJ2-3; D possibly matches TRBD1 or TRBD2 (6 bases each). The CDR3 length is 16 residues. The germline CDR1 and CDR2 sequences are SGHRS and YFSETQ. V was pared by 1 base and J by 2 bases, with 14 bases between. In DNA, the CDR3 is TGCGCCAGCAGCTTGACGACGGGGGCACTCACAGATACGCAGTATTTT. Translated: CASSLTTGALTDTQYF.

This chain links TRBV7-2 with TRBJ2-2; D may be TRBD1 (6 bases). The CDR3 extends over 14 amino acids. Germline V CDR1 and CDR2: SGHTA, FQGNSA. V was clipped by 5 bases and J by 1 base, with 8 bases between them. The CDR3 DNA is TGTGCCAGCAGCCCGGACAGGAACACCGGGGAGCTGTTTTTT. This gives the protein CASSPDRNTGELFF. The whole variable domain, remainder taken from reference TRBV7-2 and TRBJ2-2, is GAGVSQSPSNKVTEKGKDVELRCDPISGHTALYWYRQSLGQGLEFLIYFQGNSAPDKSGLPSDRFSAERTGGSVSTLTIQRTQQEDSAVYLCASSPDRNTGELFFGEGSRLTVL.

This sequence joins TRBV7-2 and TRBJ1-4, with 7 bases lining up with TRBD1. CDR3 size: 15 residues. With 2 bases clipped from V and 7 bases from J, the junction kept 7 bases outside the gene matches. Germline CDR1 is SGHTA and CDR2 is FQGNSA. In DNA form, the CDR3 reads TGTGCCAGCAGCTTATACAAGGGGGCGCTTGAAAAACTGTTTTTT. Protein product: CASSLYKGALEKLFF.

The CDR3 loop reads CASSLPDREGGYTF. The DNA for the CDR3 is TGTGCCAGCAGCCTACCGGACAGGGAAGGAGGCTACACCTTC. The J gene is TRBJ1-2, the V gene TRBV5-4; 8 bases line up with TRBD1. Germline V CDR1 and CDR2: SGHNT, YYREEE (reference sequence). V was pared by 4 bases and J by 8 bases, with 10 bases of the junction left unmatched. The CDR3 totals 14 residues.

This chain connects TRBV6-6 to TRBJ1-1; TRBD1 might be the D (6 bases). V lost 6 bases and J lost 4, with 21 bases in between. Germline V gene sequence: CDR1 MNHNY, CDR2 SVGAGI (reference sequence). This CDR3 has 16 amino acids. Written as DNA, the CDR3 is TGTGCCAGCAGGGGATTCCTAGGGGGGTCGTTCACTGAAGCTTTCTTT. Residues: CASRGFLGGSFTEAFF.

The rearrangement uses TRBV30 and TRBJ2-1; D unresolved. The CDR3 totals 12 residues. With 4 bases removed from V and 7 bases from J, the gap between germline ends came to 11 bases. CDR1 is GTSNPN, CDR2 SVGIG, per germline (reference sequence). CDR3 in amino acids: CAWKGLENEQFF. In nucleotides, the CDR3 is TGTGCCTGGAAGGGTCTGGAAAATGAGCAGTTCTTC. Drawing the rest from reference TRBV30 and TRBJ2-1, the complete variable domain is SQTIHQWPATLVQPVGSPLSLECTVEGTSNPNLYWYRQAAGRGLQLLFYSVGIGQISSEVPQNLSASRPQDRQFILSSKKLLLSDSGFYLCAWKGLENEQFFGPGTRLTVL.

In its sample, this clone was seen once. The chain combines TRBV5-4 with TRBJ2-2, with 8 positions matching TRBD2. The V gene end was trimmed by 4 bases and the J gene end by 1 base; junction bases not matched to a gene: 6. This CDR3 contains 16 residues. Germline V CDR1 and CDR2: SGHNT, YYREEE (reference sequence). The CDR3 protein is CASSAQRGRNTGELFF. The CDR3 DNA sequence: TGTGCCAGCAGCGCCCAGCGGGGGAGGAACACCGGGGAGCTGTTTTTT.

V gene TRBV10-2 combines with J gene TRBJ1-2; unclear D gene. V lost 6 bases, J lost 4 bases, and 12 bases lay in between. Germline values: CDR1 WSHSY, CDR2 SAAADI. This CDR3 comprises 13 residues. In DNA form, the CDR3 reads TGCGCCAGCAGACCGGGAGGATTCTATGGCTACACCTTC. Its protein is CASRPGGFYGYTF.

Notes on this clone: Germline and junction disagree at one end, which may indicate a read error. This chain connects TRBV6-1 to TRBJ2-1; D gene unclear. The germline CDR1 and CDR2 sequences are MNHNS and SASEGT. CDR3 size: 15 residues. CDR3 DNA sequence: TGTGCCAGCTGTGAAGACTGGAGCTCCTACAATGAGCAGTTCTTC. This codes for CASCEDWSSYNEQFF.

The genes are TRBV7-6 and TRBJ1-5; a possible D gene is TRBD1 (6 bases). V was trimmed by 0 bases and J by 6 bases, leaving 9 bases between them. The CDR3 is 14 residues long. The V gene's germline CDR1 is SGHVS and CDR2 FNYEAQ. The CDR3 loop reads CASSLAPTGQPQHF. Here the CDR3 DNA reads TGTGCCAGCAGCTTAGCTCCGACAGGTCAGCCCCAGCATTTT.

The rearrangement joins TRBV10-3 to TRBJ2-7, with 8 bases lining up with TRBD2. There are 15 residues in the CDR3. Looked up from germline, CDR1 is ENHRY and CDR2 is SYGVKD. With V trimmed by 6 bases and J by 0 bases, 7 bases remained unmatched. The DNA for the CDR3 is TGTGCCATCAGCGGTAGCGGGGCGAACTCCTACGAGCAGTACTTC. Amino acids: CAISGSGANSYEQYF.